The source of this T cell receptor beta chain is a study of blood T cell repertoires in COVID-19. Study in general: Samples of COVID-19 (acute and convalescent) were obtained from the United States, Italy and Spain. Sample material is recorded as cDNA or gDNA derived from T cells, B-cell-depleted T cells, or PBMCs.

Authors' processing steps: Scientists estimated how many nucleated cells there were by amplifying reference gene primers. The protocol was immunoSEQ multiplex PCR, while the TCRdb copy is restricted to in-frame clones and leaves out a portion. V and J calls and clone size are those listed in that table; D and trimming were worked out from the DNA. Here the sample spans around 120,000 clones, roughly nine tenths being singletons. The germline V gene encodes CDR1 LGHNT and CDR2 FRNRAP. The V end was cut by 1 base, the J end by 5 bases, with 11 bases between. This CDR3 has 15 amino acids. Input material: peripheral blood. The TCR sequence derives from a woman aged 80 or older with acute or convalescent COVID-19. V and J are TRBV12-5 and TRBJ1-4; D gene ambiguous. In DNA, the CDR3 is TGTGCTAGTGGTTTGGGATTGGGCAGGAATGAAAAACTGTTTTTT. Protein: CASGLGLGRNEKLFF.